The source of this T cell receptor beta chain is a study of blood T cell repertoires in COVID-19. Study background: From T cells, B-cell-depleted T cells, or PBMCs came the material, which was cDNA or gDNA.

The CDR3 loop spans 15 amino acids. The germline gives CDR1 SGDLS, CDR2 YYNGEE. V gave up 7 bases and J gave up 4 bases; unmatched junction bases: 13. The assay was immunoSEQ multiplex PCR, and TCRdb's table has in-frame clones only and misses some. This sample has around 150,000 clones, with approximately 84% found just once. This receptor was identified in a woman aged 80 or older in a cohort sampled during active or convalescent COVID-19. This chain connects TRBV9 to TRBJ1-2; 7 bases line up with TRBD1. Sequencing input: peripheral blood. In DNA, the CDR3 is TGTGCCAGCGGGCTTGGGACAGCCCTCCTCTATGGCTACACCTTC. Translated, it gives CASGLGTALLYGYTF.